This T cell receptor beta chain stems from a study of T cell responses to AZD1222 COVID-19 vaccine. Study as a whole: Investigators merged groups given second doses at roughly 4 or roughly 12 weeks. General study findings and limits: Clonal diversity was possibly underestimated, and white British individuals and females predominated among donors. No day 14 peak samples; only post-peak repertoires were characterized. With two AZD1222 doses given, Spike-specific TCR breadth and depth both rose.

Clones were read by immunoSEQ multiplex PCR, and TCRdb kept only the in-frame ones, dropping some. The sample includes roughly 140,000 clones, about 93% of them seen just once. This CDR3 comprises 17 residues. The ends lost 2 bases at V and 6 bases at J; junction bases unmatched: 12. Germline CDR1 is MDHEN and CDR2 is SYDVKM. To note about this clone: The antigen is undetermined.

This chain links TRBV28 with TRBJ1-2; 10 nucleotides align to TRBD1. The sequence derives from an adult in good health. The material was peripheral blood, obtained on day 0 of AZD1222 vaccination. The CDR3 reads CASSLHQIGQGDDGYTF. The CDR3 DNA sequence: TGTGCCAGCAGTTTACACCAAATCGGACAGGGGGACGATGGCTACACCTTC.